What follows are 18 T cell receptor beta chains derived from one specimen sequenced in a study of T cells in Graves' hyperthyroidism and ophthalmopathy. Template material for amplifying TCR beta CDR3 regions consisted of RNA transcripts. In the first-round RT-PCR of the TCR CDR3, the HTBI primer set was used. TCRdb recomputed calls from the multiplex PCR reads with MiXCR, one row per CDR3 protein. The table includes around 600,000 distinct CDR3 sequences, approximately 15% detected once. The sample comprised blood. All receptors derive from a woman aged 18-35 years with Graves' ophthalmopathy.

This clonotype occurred many times. V is TRBV27 and J is TRBJ1-1, with TRBD1 identical over 8 bases. Germline V gene data show CDR1 as MNHEY and CDR2 as SMNVEV (reference sequence). J lost 4 bases, V lost 4 bases, and 2 bases had no gene match. The CDR3 loop spans 13 amino acids. The CDR3 region has the DNA TGTGCCAGCAGTTACACAGGGGGCACTGAAGCTTTCTTT. This translates into CASSYTGGTEAFF.

The chain couples TRBV4-1 to TRBJ1-2; D remains ambiguous. Trimming took off 0 bases at V and 0 bases at J, with 8 bases between the two ends. CDR1 is MGHRA, CDR2 YSYEKL, per germline. CDR3 length: 15 residues. The CDR3 DNA follows: TGCGCCAGCAGCCAAGAGTCAGTAGCTAACTATGGCTACACCTTC. This codes for CASSQESVANYGYTF.

The chain employs TRBV15 and TRBJ2-7, with 8 positions matching TRBD1. In germline, CDR1 is LNHNV, CDR2 YYDKDF (reference sequence). The CDR3 has 14 amino acids. V trimming: 0 bases; J trimming: 3 bases; junction bases outside the gene matches: 1. CDR3 loop: CATSREQGGYEQYF. As DNA, the CDR3 is TGTGCCACCAGCAGAGAACAGGGGGGCTACGAGCAGTACTTC.

This clonotype was seen at least ten times. The V and J genes are TRBV20-1 and TRBJ2-7, with TRBD1 as a possible D gene (5 bases). The CDR3 contains 15 residues. CDR1 is DFQATT and CDR2 is SNEGSKA in the germline V gene (reference sequence). The V gene lost 1 base and the J gene lost 3 bases, with 16 bases spanning the gap. This CDR3 is CSARGNIGAGYEQYF. For the CDR3, the DNA is TGCAGTGCTAGAGGTAATATTGGGGCAGGCTACGAGCAGTACTTC.

Many counts were recorded for this clonotype. The chain links TRBV13 to TRBJ2-1; 9 bases are shared with TRBD2. This CDR3 has 17 residues. CDR1 and CDR2 (germline): PRHDT, FYEKMQ (reference sequence). Unmatched junction bases numbered 17, after V lost 6 bases and J lost 8 bases. The CDR3 region is CASRSIYPLAGNYEQFF. CDR3 nucleotide sequence: TGTGCCAGCAGATCTATATATCCCCTAGCGGGAAACTATGAGCAGTTCTTC.

V is TRBV2 and J is TRBJ2-3; 9 bases align to TRBD1. The CDR3 extends over 18 amino acids. Germline V gene data show CDR1 as SNHLY and CDR2 as FYNNEI. V was clipped by 2 bases and J by 3 bases; unmatched bases: 12. CDR3 loop: CASSEPPATGGLTDTQYF. The DNA for the CDR3 is TGTGCCAGCAGTGAACCCCCCGCGACAGGGGGTTTGACAGATACGCAGTATTTT.

This clonotype has ten or more counts. The chain carries TRBV27 and TRBJ2-1; 11 bases match TRBD2. V dropped 6 bases and J dropped 12; count of bases not matched to a gene: 7. Germline CDR1 and CDR2: MNHEY and SMNVEV (reference sequence). CDR3 size: 13 residues. The CDR3 DNA reads TGTGCCAGCAGGGCTAGCGGGAGGTGGGGGCAGTTCTTC. Its protein product is CASRASGRWGQFF.

The chain joins TRBV20-1 to TRBJ2-7; 10 bases map to TRBD1. Per germline, CDR1 DFQATT and CDR2 SNEGSKA (reference sequence). The CDR3 sequence is 15 residues long. V lost 0 bases to trimming and J lost 2 bases; unmatched junction nucleotides: 4. The CDR3 is CSAREGTGAPYEQYF. Written as DNA, the CDR3 is TGCAGTGCTAGAGAGGGGACAGGGGCTCCCTACGAGCAGTACTTC.

At least ten counts were recorded for this clonotype. The CDR3 sequence: CASSLLLPGGGEADTQYF. CDR3 nucleotides: TGTGCCAGCAGCTTACTACTACCTGGGGGGGGAGAGGCAGATACGCAGTATTTT. The V call is TRBV11-2, the J call TRBJ2-3, with 7 bases matching TRBD2. The CDR3 is 18 amino acids. The V and J ends lost 2 bases and 4 bases, in that order; junction bases with no gene match: 15. Germline V lookup: CDR1 SGHAT, CDR2 FQNNGV.

Ten or more counts support this clonotype. The V gene is TRBV20-1, the J gene TRBJ2-7, with D possibly matching TRBD2 (7 bases). With 5 bases removed from V and 7 bases from J, the gap between germline ends came to 21 bases. Germline CDR1 and CDR2: DFQATT and SNEGSKA (reference sequence). The CDR3 is 14 residues long. The CDR3 reads CSARGLEGGWEQYF. Written as DNA, the CDR3 is TGCAGTGCTCGAGGGCTAGAGGGGGGGTGGGAGCAGTACTTC.

The chain links TRBV12-3 or TRBV12-4 to TRBJ2-7; 16 bases line up with TRBD2. The V segment lost 5 bases and the J segment 6 bases; nucleotides outside the gene matches: 7. The CDR3 covers 16 residues. This CDR3 is CASSPGLAGGPGEQYF. CDR3 DNA: TGTGCCAGCAGTCCGGGACTAGCGGGAGGGCCAGGCGAGCAGTACTTC.

This clonotype showed up just a few times. One end of the junction does not line up with germline, which may come from a read error. V and J are TRBV18 and TRBJ2-7; D possibly corresponds to TRBD2 (5 bases). The V gene's germline CDR1 is KGHSH and CDR2 LQKENI. This CDR3 has 12 residues. CDR3 coding DNA: TGTGCCAGCTCATCAACAAGTGAGACTACGATGTTC. The encoded protein is CASSSTSETTMF.

This clonotype was detected ten times or more. This sequence joins TRBV30 and TRBJ2-2; TRBD2 matches 8 bases. The germline gives CDR1 GTSNPN, CDR2 SVGIG (reference sequence). Trimming at V came to 5 bases and at J to 6 bases, leaving 5 bases not matched to a gene. This CDR3 is 13 amino acids long. The CDR3 protein is CAWDRGGSGELFF. CDR3 sequence (DNA): TGTGCCTGGGACCGGGGGGGATCCGGGGAGCTGTTTTTT.

In its sample, this clonotype was seen many times. The V gene is TRBV28, the J gene TRBJ2-4; D remains unclear. The CDR3 runs to 13 residues. V lost 4 bases, J lost 2 bases, and 6 bases lay in between. Germline CDR1 reads MDHEN; CDR2 reads SYDVKM. The CDR3 DNA reads TGTGCCAGCAGTTCGGTCCCCAAAAACATTCAGTACTTC. Translation: CASSSVPKNIQYF.

This clonotype was recorded at least ten times. V gene TRBV15 combines with J gene TRBJ2-7; no reliable D call. V gave up 0 bases and J gave up 6 bases, with 15 bases separating them. Germline V gene data show CDR1 as LNHNV and CDR2 as YYDKDF (reference sequence). The CDR3 totals 15 residues. The CDR3 nucleotides read TGTGCCACCAGCAGAGAAAGGGTTCGGGCGAGCGAGCAGTACTTC. Translated, it gives CATSRERVRASEQYF.

This chain connects TRBV2 to TRBJ2-4; TRBD2 is a possible D gene (5 bases). The length of the CDR3 is 15 residues. The germline V gene encodes CDR1 SNHLY and CDR2 FYNNEI. Trimming shortened V by 2 bases and J by 2 bases, and 10 bases separated the two germline ends. CDR3 sequence: CASSERASSKNIQYF. The CDR3 region has the DNA TGTGCCAGCAGTGAACGAGCTAGCTCCAAAAACATTCAGTACTTC.

This clonotype was seen at least ten times. The chain has TRBV27 and TRBJ2-7; a possible D gene is TRBD1 (5 bases). Trimming stripped 6 bases from V and 1 base from J, with 13 bases between. This CDR3 has 14 amino acids. CDR1 and CDR2 from the germline V gene are MNHEY and SMNVEV (reference sequence). The CDR3 region has the DNA TGTGCCAGCAGGACCATGGACAATTCCTACGAGCAGTACTTC. Translating gives CASRTMDNSYEQYF.

This clonotype was recorded at least ten times. V gene TRBV12-3 or TRBV12-4 combines with J gene TRBJ1-2, with D maybe TRBD1 (5 bases). The ends were cut back, 6 bases at V and 8 bases at J, with 19 bases in the middle. The CDR3 covers 14 residues. CDR3 sequence (DNA): TGTGCCAGCAGCCTAAGCCACCAGGGTGGGGGCTACACCTTC. This codes for CASSLSHQGGGYTF.